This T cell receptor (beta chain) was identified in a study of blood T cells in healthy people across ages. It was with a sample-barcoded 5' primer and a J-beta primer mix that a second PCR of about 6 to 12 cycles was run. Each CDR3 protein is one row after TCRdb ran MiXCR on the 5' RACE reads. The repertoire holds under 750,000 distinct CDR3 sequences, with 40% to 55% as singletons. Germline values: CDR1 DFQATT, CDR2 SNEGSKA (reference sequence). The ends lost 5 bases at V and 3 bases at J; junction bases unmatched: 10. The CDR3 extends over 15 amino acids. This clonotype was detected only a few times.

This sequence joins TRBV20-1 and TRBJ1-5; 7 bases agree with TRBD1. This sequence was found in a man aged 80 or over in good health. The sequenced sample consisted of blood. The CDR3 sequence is CSAPRTGDINQPQHF. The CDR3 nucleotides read TGCAGTGCTCCGCGGACAGGAGATATCAATCAGCCCCAGCATTTT.